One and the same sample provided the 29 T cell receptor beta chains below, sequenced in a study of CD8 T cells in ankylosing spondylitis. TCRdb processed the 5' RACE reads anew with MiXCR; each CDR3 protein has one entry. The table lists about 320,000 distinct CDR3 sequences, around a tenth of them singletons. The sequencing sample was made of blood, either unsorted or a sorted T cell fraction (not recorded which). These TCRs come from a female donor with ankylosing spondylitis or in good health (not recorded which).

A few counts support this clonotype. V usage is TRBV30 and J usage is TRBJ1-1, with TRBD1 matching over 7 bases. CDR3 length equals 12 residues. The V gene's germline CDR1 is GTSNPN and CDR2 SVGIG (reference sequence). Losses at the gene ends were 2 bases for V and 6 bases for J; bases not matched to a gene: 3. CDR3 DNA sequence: TGTGCCTGGAGTACGGGACAGTCTGAAGCTTTCTTT. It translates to CAWSTGQSEAFF.

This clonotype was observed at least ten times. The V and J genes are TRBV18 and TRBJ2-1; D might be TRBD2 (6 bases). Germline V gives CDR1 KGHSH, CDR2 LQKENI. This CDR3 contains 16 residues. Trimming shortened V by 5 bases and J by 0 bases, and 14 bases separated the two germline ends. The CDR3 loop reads CASSSLAASSYNEQFF. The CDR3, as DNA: TGTGCCAGCTCATCCTTAGCGGCAAGCTCCTACAATGAGCAGTTCTTC.

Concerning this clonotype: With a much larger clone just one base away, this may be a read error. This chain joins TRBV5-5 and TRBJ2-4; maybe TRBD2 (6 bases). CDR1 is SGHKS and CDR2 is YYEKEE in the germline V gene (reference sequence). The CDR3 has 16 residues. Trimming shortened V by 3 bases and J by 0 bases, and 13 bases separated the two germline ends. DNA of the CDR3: TGTGCCAGCAGCTCCCCTAGCGAGATAGCCAAAAACATTCAGTACTTC. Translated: CASSSPSEIAKNIQYF.

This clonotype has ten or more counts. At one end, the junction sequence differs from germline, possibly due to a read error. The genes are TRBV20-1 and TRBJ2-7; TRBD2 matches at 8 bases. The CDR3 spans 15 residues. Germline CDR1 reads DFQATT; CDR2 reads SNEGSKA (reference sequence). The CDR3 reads CSTSLAGGPTYEQYF. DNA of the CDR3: TGCAGTACTAGTTTGGCGGGGGGTCCCACCTACGAGCAGTACTTC.

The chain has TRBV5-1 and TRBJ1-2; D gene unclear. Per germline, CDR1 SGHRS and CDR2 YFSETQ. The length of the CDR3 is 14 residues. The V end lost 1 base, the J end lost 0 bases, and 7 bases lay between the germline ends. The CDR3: CASSLNDPNYGYTF. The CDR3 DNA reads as TGCGCCAGCAGCTTGAACGATCCTAACTATGGCTACACCTTC.

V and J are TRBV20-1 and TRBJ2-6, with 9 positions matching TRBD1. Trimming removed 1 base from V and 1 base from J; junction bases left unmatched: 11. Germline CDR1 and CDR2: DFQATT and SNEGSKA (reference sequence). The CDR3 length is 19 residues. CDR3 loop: CSARAEQGAIKSGANVLTF. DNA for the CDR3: TGCAGTGCTAGAGCTGAACAGGGGGCGATAAAGTCTGGGGCCAACGTCCTGACTTTC.

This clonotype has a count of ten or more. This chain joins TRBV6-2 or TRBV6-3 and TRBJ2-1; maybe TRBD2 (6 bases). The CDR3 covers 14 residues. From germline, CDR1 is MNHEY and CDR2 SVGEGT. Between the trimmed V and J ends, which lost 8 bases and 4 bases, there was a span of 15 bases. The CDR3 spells CASVLGGSYNEQFF. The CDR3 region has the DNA TGTGCCAGCGTACTTGGGGGGTCGTACAATGAGCAGTTCTTC.

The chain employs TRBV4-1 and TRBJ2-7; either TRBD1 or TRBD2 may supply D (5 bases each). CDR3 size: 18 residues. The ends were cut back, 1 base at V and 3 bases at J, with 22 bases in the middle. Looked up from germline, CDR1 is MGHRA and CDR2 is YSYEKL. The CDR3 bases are TGCGCCAGCAGCCAAGCACGGAGTCGACGGGGCGGCTACTACGAGCAGTACTTC. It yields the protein CASSQARSRRGGYYEQYF.

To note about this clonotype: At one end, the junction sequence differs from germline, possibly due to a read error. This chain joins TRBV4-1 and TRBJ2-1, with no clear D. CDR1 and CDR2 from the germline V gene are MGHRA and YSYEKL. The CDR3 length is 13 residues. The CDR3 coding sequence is TGCGCCAGCTGCCAATCTTGGGGAAATGAGCAGTTCTTC. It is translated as CASCQSWGNEQFF.

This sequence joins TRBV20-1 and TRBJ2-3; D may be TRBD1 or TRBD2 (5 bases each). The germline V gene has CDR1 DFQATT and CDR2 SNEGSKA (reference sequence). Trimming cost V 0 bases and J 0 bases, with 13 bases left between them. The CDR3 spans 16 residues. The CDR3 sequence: CSARDFRGPSTDTQYF. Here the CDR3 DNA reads TGCAGTGCTAGAGATTTCCGGGGACCCAGCACAGATACGCAGTATTTT.

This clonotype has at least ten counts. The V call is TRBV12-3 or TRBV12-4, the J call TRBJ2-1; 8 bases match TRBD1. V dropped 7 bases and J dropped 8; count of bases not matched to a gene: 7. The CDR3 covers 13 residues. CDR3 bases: TGTGCCAGCATCGGGCAGGGGGCCTATGAGCAGTTCTTC. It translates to CASIGQGAYEQFF.

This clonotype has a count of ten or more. CDR3 amino acids: CASSNLGLAGGVNEQFF. The CDR3 DNA reads TGTGCCAGCAGTAACCTTGGCCTAGCGGGAGGTGTCAATGAGCAGTTCTTC. This sequence joins TRBV6-5 and TRBJ2-1, with TRBD2 matching over 11 bases. Per germline, CDR1 MNHEY and CDR2 SVGAGI. This CDR3 is built from 17 residues. Germline trimming cut 5 bases from V and 6 bases from J; bases unmatched to any gene: 12.

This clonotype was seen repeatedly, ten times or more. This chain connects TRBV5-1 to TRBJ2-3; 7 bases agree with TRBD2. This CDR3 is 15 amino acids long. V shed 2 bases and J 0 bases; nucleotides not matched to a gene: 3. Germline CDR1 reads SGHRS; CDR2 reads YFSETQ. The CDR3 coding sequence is TGCGCCAGCAGCTTCGGGGGGTACAGCACAGATACGCAGTATTTT. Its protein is CASSFGGYSTDTQYF.

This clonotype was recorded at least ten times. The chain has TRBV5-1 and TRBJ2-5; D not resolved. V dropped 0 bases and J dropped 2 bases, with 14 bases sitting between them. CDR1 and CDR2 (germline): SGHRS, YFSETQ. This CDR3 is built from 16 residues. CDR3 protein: CASSLAWLGNQETQYF. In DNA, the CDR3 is TGCGCCAGCAGCTTGGCGTGGCTAGGGAATCAAGAGACCCAGTACTTC.

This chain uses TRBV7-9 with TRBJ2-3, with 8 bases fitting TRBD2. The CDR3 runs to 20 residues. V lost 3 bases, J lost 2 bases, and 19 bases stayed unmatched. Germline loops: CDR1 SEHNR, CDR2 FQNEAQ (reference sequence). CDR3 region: CASSFPPRSGGLTNTDTQYF. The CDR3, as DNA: TGTGCCAGCAGCTTCCCCCCTAGATCGGGGGGGCTCACTAACACAGATACGCAGTATTTT.

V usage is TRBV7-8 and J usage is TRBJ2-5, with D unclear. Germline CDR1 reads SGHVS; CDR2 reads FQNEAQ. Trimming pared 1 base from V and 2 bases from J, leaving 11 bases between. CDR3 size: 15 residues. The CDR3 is CASSLDGVRQETQYF. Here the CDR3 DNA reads TGTGCCAGCAGCTTAGATGGGGTTAGGCAAGAGACCCAGTACTTC.

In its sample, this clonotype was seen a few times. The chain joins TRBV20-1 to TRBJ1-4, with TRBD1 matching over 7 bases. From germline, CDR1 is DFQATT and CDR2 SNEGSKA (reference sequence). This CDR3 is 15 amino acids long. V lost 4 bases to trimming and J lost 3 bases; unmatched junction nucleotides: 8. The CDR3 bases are TGCAGTGCTAACGGAGGGGGCGCTTCTAATGAAAAACTGTTTTTT. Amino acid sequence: CSANGGGASNEKLFF.

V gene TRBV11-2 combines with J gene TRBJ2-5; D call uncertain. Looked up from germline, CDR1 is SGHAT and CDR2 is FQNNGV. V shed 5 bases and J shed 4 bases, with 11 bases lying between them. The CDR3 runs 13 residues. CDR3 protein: CASSPRFRETQYF. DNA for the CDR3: TGTGCCAGCAGCCCTCGCTTTCGAGAGACCCAGTACTTC.

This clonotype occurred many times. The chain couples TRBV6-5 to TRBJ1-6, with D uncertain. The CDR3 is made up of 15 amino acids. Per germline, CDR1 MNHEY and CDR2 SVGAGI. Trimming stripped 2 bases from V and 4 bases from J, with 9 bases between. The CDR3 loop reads CASSYRGQYNSPLHF. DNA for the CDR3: TGTGCCAGCAGTTACCGTGGGCAGTATAATTCACCCCTCCACTTT.

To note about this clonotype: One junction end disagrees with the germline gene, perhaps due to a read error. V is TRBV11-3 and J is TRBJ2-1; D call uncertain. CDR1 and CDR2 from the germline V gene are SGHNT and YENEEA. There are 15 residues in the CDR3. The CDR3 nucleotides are TGTGCCAGCAGCCCCAGGTCACCCCTTAACAATGAGCATTTCTTC. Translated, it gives CASSPRSPLNNEHFF.

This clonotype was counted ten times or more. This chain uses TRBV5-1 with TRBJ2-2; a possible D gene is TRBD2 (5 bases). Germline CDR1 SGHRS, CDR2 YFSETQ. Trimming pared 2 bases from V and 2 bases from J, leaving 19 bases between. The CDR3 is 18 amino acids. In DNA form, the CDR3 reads TGCGCCAGCAGCTTCGGTAGAGGGTGGAGCGAAAACACCGGGGAGCTGTTTTTT. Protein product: CASSFGRGWSENTGELFF.

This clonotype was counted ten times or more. The CDR3 loop reads CASSATTAKLNNEQFF. CDR3 DNA sequence: TGCGCCAGCAGCGCAACGACAGCTAAGCTCAACAATGAGCAGTTCTTC. V usage is TRBV5-1 and J usage is TRBJ2-1, with D possibly matching TRBD1 (5 bases). This CDR3 region has 16 residues. The V gene's germline CDR1 is SGHRS and CDR2 YFSETQ. Trimming shortened V by 4 bases and J by 5 bases, and 19 bases separated the two germline ends.

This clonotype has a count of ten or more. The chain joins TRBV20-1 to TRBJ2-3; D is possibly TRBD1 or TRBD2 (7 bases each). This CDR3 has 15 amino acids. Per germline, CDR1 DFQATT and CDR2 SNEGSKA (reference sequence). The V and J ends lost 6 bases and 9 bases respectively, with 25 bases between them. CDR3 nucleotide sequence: TGCAGTGCAGAGGGAGGGACAGAGCTGCGTATGACGCAGTATTTT. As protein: CSAEGGTELRMTQYF.

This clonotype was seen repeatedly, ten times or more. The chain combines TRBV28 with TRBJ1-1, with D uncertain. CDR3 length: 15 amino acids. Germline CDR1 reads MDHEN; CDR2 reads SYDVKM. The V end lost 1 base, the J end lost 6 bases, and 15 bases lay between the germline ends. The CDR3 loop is CASSLSSGERAEAFF. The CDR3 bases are TGTGCCAGCAGTTTATCGTCCGGGGAGAGGGCTGAAGCTTTCTTT.

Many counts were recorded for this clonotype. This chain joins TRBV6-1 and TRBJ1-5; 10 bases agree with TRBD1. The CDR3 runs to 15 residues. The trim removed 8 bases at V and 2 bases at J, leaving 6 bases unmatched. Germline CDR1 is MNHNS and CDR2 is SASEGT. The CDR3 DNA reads TGTGCCAGCCTTGAGGGGACAGGGGGCAATCAGCCCCAGCATTTT. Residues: CASLEGTGGNQPQHF.

CDR3 sequence: CASSGTDGRDTQYF. The CDR3 region has the DNA TGCGCCAGCAGCGGGACGGACGGGCGGGATACGCAGTATTTT. The chain is built from TRBV5-1 and TRBJ2-3, with D perhaps assigned TRBD1 or TRBD2 (5 bases each). Germline CDR1 and CDR2: SGHRS and YFSETQ. The CDR3 is made up of 14 amino acids. The V gene lost 4 bases and the J gene lost 6 bases, with 15 bases spanning the gap.

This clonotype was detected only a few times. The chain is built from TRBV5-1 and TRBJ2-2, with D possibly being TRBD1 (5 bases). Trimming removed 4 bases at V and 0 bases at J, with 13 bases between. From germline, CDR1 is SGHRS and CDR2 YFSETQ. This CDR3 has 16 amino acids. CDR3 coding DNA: TGCGCCAGCAGCCGAGCAGGGCCCACGAACACCGGGGAGCTGTTTTTT. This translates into CASSRAGPTNTGELFF.

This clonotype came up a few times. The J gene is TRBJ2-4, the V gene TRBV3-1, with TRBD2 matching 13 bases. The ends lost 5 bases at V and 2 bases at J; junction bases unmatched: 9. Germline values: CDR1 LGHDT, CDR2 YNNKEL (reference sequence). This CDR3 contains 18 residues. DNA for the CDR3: TGTGCCAGCAGCTCATGGACTAGCGGGAGTCGGTCCAAAAACATTCAGTACTTC. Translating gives CASSSWTSGSRSKNIQYF.

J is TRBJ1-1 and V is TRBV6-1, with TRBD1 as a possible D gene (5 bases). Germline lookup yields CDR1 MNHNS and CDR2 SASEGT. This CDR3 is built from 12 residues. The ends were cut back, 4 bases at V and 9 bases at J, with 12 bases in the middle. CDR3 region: CASSAGELKAFF. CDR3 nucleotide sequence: TGTGCCAGCAGTGCGGGGGAACTTAAAGCTTTCTTT.